One sample yielded the 20 T cell receptor beta chains listed below, sequenced in a study of blood T cell repertoires in COVID-19. Profiled with immunoSEQ multiplex PCR; TCRdb holds only in-frame clones, not every one. The sample records about 100,000 clones, about 77% being singletons. The sequenced sample was peripheral blood. The receptors here all came from a man between 65 and 80 years old with active or convalescent COVID-19.

This chain uses TRBV2 with TRBJ1-6; D gene uncertain. Germline V lookup: CDR1 SNHLY, CDR2 FYNNEI. The length of the CDR3 is 15 residues. V was trimmed by 5 bases and J by 8 bases, leaving 16 bases between them. The CDR3, as DNA: TGTGCCAGCAGTCTCACGGCGGGAGAACATTCACCCCTCCACTTT. Protein product: CASSLTAGEHSPLHF.

This clone was counted once. The chain carries TRBV7-6 and TRBJ1-5; a possible D gene is TRBD1 (5 bases). The CDR3 loop spans 15 amino acids. In germline, CDR1 is SGHVS, CDR2 FNYEAQ. With 3 bases removed from V and 2 bases from J, the gap between germline ends came to 11 bases. The CDR3 nucleotides read TGTGCCAGCAGCTTGGGCCCGGGGGGCAATCAGCCCCAGCATTTT. Amino acid sequence: CASSLGPGGNQPQHF.

The J gene is TRBJ1-3, the V gene TRBV5-4; 7 nucleotides match TRBD1. The V gene end was trimmed by 4 bases and the J gene end by 4 bases; junction bases not matched to a gene: 8. CDR3 size: 15 residues. CDR1 and CDR2 (germline): SGHNT, YYREEE (reference sequence). The CDR3 DNA reads TGTGCCAGCAGCCCGGGACAGTCAAGGGGAAACACCATATATTTT. Its translation: CASSPGQSRGNTIYF.

The chain carries TRBV5-6 and TRBJ2-7, with TRBD1 matching 8 bases. The trim removed 4 bases at V and 5 bases at J, leaving 5 bases unmatched. Germline-derived CDR1 and CDR2 are SGHDT and YYEEEE. CDR3 size: 13 residues. The CDR3 sequence: CASSRTGIHEQYF. The DNA of the CDR3 is TGTGCCAGCAGCCGGACAGGGATCCACGAGCAGTACTTC. Full variable domain (remainder filled in from reference TRBV5-6 and TRBJ2-7): DAGVTQSPTHLIKTRGQQVTLRCSPKSGHDTVSWYQQALGQGPQFIFQYYEEEERQRGNFPDRFSGHQFPNYSSELNVNALLLGDSALYLCASSRTGIHEQYFGPGTRLTVT.

The chain recombines TRBV4-3 with TRBJ2-7; the D gene is possibly TRBD2 (6 bases). The CDR3 is made up of 15 amino acids. The V gene lost 2 bases and the J gene lost 3 bases, with 14 bases spanning the gap. Germline V gene lookup returns CDR1 LGHNA and CDR2 YSLEER. CDR3 sequence reads: CASSQRGAGGYEQYF. CDR3 nucleotides: TGCGCCAGCAGCCAAAGGGGAGCGGGTGGCTACGAGCAGTACTTC.

J is TRBJ2-1 and V is TRBV24-1; no definite D call. The ends were cut back, 4 bases at V and 4 bases at J, with 7 bases in the middle. Germline V CDR1 and CDR2: KGHDR, SFDVKD. The CDR3 has 13 amino acids. DNA for the CDR3: TGTGCCACCAGTGACTCAGAATACAATGAGCAGTTCTTC. The encoded protein is CATSDSEYNEQFF.

The V gene is TRBV10-3, the J gene TRBJ2-3, with D possibly TRBD2 on 6 matching bases. V was clipped by 4 bases and J by 3 bases, with 17 bases between them. The CDR3 runs 16 residues. CDR1 is ENHRY, CDR2 SYGVKD, per germline. The DNA for the CDR3 is TGTGCCATCAGTGGTGCGGAGGGGTACGGAACAGATACGCAGTATTTT. The encoded protein is CAISGAEGYGTDTQYF.

The V call is TRBV5-1, the J call TRBJ1-2, with TRBD1 as a possible D gene (6 bases). Germline V CDR1 and CDR2: SGHRS, YFSETQ. The CDR3 has 14 residues. Deletions cut 4 bases from V and 0 bases from J, with 10 bases between. The CDR3 region has the DNA TGCGCCAGCAGCGAGGACAGTTCTAACTATGGCTACACCTTC. Protein sequence: CASSEDSSNYGYTF.

The J gene is TRBJ1-4, the V gene TRBV27; possible D gene TRBD1, 5 bases. V lost 2 bases, J lost 17 bases, and 18 bases lay in between. The CDR3 has 13 amino acids. Germline V gene lookup returns CDR1 MNHEY and CDR2 SMNVEV (reference sequence). The CDR3 reads CASSLGAGYPCFF. CDR3 nucleotide sequence: TGTGCCAGCAGTTTAGGCGCAGGGTACCCGTGTTTTTTT.

The genes are TRBV4-2 and TRBJ2-6; TRBD1 matches 9 bases. CDR1 and CDR2 from the germline V gene are LGHNA and YNFKEQ. This CDR3 contains 19 residues. Trimming at V came to 4 bases and at J to 0 bases, leaving 10 bases not matched to a gene. The CDR3 DNA reads as TGTGCCAGCAGCCCCCCGGGACAGGGTTCAAGCTCTGGGGCCAACGTCCTGACTTTC. The encoded protein is CASSPPGQGSSSGANVLTF.

This sequence joins TRBV27 and TRBJ2-3; D is uncertain. Germline CDR1 is MNHEY and CDR2 is SMNVEV (reference sequence). This CDR3 contains 14 residues. Between the trimmed V and J ends, which lost 2 bases and 2 bases, there was a span of 8 bases. In DNA, the CDR3 is TGTGCCAGCAGTTTAGGGCAGACCACAGATACGCAGTATTTT. Its protein is CASSLGQTTDTQYF.

The rearrangement joins TRBV7-2 to TRBJ1-1; TRBD1 aligns across 9 bases. The germline V gene has CDR1 SGHTA and CDR2 FQGNSA. This CDR3 is built from 16 residues. The V gene end was trimmed by 0 bases and the J gene end by 4 bases; junction bases not matched to a gene: 6. The CDR3 loop reads CASSLAPQGAGTEAFF. As DNA, the CDR3 is TGTGCCAGCAGCTTAGCCCCACAGGGGGCCGGCACTGAAGCTTTCTTT.

As DNA, the CDR3 is TGTGCCAGCAGCTCTCCCGGGACAGGGGGTAATTCACCCCTCCACTTT. Translation gives CASSSPGTGGNSPLHF. This chain joins TRBV9 and TRBJ1-6, with 11 bases lining up with TRBD1. J was trimmed by 6 bases and V by 4 bases; bases with no gene match: 6. CDR1 and CDR2 (germline): SGDLS, YYNGEE. The CDR3 runs 16 residues.

The chain is built from TRBV30 and TRBJ1-1; D ambiguous. The CDR3 has 12 residues. Germline assignment: CDR1 GTSNPN and CDR2 SVGIG (reference sequence). Trimming took off 0 bases at V and 5 bases at J, with 7 bases between the two ends. CDR3: CAWSVTGTEAFF. For the CDR3, the DNA is TGTGCCTGGAGTGTAACGGGTACTGAAGCTTTCTTT.

J is TRBJ2-5 and V is TRBV10-2; 8 bases are a match to TRBD2. V gave up 6 bases and J gave up 2 bases; unmatched junction bases: 14. In germline, CDR1 is WSHSY, CDR2 SAAADI. The CDR3 covers 17 residues. CDR3 sequence reads: CASSQLSGALFQETQYF. The CDR3 DNA follows: TGCGCCAGCAGCCAACTTAGCGGGGCGCTTTTTCAAGAGACCCAGTACTTC.

The chain combines TRBV19 with TRBJ1-2, with D possibly TRBD1 on 5 matching bases. The V and J ends lost 7 bases and 7 bases respectively, with 19 bases between them. Germline values: CDR1 LNHDA, CDR2 SQIVND (reference sequence). The length of the CDR3 is 14 residues. This chain's CDR3 is CASKARTKNRGYTF. CDR3 nucleotides: TGTGCCAGTAAGGCAAGGACAAAAAATCGTGGCTACACCTTC.

This clone was recorded once. The V and J genes are TRBV5-1 and TRBJ2-5; D is perhaps TRBD2 (7 bases). V shed 0 bases and J shed 9 bases, with 9 bases lying between them. The CDR3 is 12 amino acids. The germline CDR1 and CDR2 sequences are SGHRS and YFSETQ. CDR3 sequence reads: CASSLAGGPQYF. CDR3 DNA sequence: TGCGCCAGCAGCTTGGCCGGGGGGCCCCAGTACTTC.

The chain carries TRBV24-1 and TRBJ2-1; the match to TRBD1 covers 10 bases. The CDR3 has 16 amino acids. In germline, CDR1 is KGHDR, CDR2 SFDVKD. V dropped 1 base and J dropped 2; count of bases not matched to a gene: 1. The CDR3 reads CATSDFGQGAYNEQFF. The CDR3 DNA reads TGTGCCACCAGTGATTTCGGACAGGGGGCCTACAATGAGCAGTTCTTC.

At least ten counts were recorded for this clone. The chain links TRBV5-1 to TRBJ1-6; 8 nucleotides align to TRBD1. CDR1 and CDR2 from the germline V gene are SGHRS and YFSETQ. The CDR3 spans 13 residues. V lost 7 bases to trimming and J lost 9 bases; unmatched junction nucleotides: 6. The CDR3 DNA reads as TGCGCCAGCCAGGGGGCCGGGGGTTCACCCCTCCACTTT. Protein sequence: CASQGAGGSPLHF.

The rearrangement uses TRBV12-3 or TRBV12-4 and TRBJ2-3; possible D gene TRBD2, 5 bases. The ends were cut back, 2 bases at V and 4 bases at J, with 7 bases in the middle. The CDR3 totals 13 residues. In nucleotides, the CDR3 is TGTGCCAGCAGTTTACGGGAACCAGATACGCAGTATTTT. Translated: CASSLREPDTQYF.